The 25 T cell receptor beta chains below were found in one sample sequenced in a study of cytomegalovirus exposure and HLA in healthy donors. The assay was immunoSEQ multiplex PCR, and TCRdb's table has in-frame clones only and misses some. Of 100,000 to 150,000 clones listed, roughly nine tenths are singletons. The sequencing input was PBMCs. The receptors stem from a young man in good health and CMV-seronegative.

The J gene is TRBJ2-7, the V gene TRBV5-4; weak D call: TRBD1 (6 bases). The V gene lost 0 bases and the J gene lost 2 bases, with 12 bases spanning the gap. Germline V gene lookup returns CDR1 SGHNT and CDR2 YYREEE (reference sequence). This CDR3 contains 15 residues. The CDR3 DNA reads TGTGCCAGCAGCTTGGACAGGGCGAATACCTACGAGCAGTACTTC. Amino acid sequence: CASSLDRANTYEQYF. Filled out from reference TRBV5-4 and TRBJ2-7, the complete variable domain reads ETGVTQSPTHLIKTRGQQVTLRCSSQSGHNTVSWYQQALGQGPQFIFQYYREEENGRGNFPPRFSGLQFPNYSSELNVNALELDDSALYLCASSLDRANTYEQYFGPGTRLTVT.

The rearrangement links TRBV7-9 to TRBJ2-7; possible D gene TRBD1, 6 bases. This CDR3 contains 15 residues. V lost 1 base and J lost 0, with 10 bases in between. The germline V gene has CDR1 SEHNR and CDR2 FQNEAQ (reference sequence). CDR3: CASSLGTGPSYEQYF. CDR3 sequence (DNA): TGTGCCAGCAGCTTAGGAACAGGGCCCTCCTACGAGCAGTACTTC.

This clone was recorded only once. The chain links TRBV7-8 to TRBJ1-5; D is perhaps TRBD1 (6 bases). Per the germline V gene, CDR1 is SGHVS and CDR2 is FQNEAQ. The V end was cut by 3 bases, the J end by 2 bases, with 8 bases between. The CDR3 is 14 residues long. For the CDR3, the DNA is TGTGCCAGCAGCTTGAACAGGGGCAATCAGCCCCAGCATTTT. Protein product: CASSLNRGNQPQHF.

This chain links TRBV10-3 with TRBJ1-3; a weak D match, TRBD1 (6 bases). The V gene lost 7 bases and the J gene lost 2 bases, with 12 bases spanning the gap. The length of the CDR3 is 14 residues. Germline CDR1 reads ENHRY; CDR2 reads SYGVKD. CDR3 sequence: CAIKQQGTGNTIYF. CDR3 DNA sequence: TGTGCCATCAAACAACAGGGAACTGGAAACACCATATATTTT.

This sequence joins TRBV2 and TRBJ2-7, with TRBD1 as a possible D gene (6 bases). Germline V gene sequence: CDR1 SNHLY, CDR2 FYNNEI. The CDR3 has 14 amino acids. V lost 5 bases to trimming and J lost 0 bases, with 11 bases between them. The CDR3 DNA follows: TGTGCCAGCAGTCATCCGGGACACTCCTACGAGCAGTACTTC. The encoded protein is CASSHPGHSYEQYF.

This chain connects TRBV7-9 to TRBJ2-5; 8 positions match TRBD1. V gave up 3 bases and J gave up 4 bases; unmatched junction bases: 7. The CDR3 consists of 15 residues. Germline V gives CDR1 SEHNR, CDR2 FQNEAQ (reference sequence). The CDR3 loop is CASSFGQGKGETQYF. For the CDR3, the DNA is TGTGCCAGCAGCTTCGGACAGGGAAAGGGAGAGACCCAGTACTTC.

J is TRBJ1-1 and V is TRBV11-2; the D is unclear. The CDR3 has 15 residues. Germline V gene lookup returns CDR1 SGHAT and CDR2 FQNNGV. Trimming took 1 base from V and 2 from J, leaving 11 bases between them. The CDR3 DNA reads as TGTGCCAGCAGCTTAGCCGGGAACCTTAACACTGAAGCTTTCTTT. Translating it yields CASSLAGNLNTEAFF.

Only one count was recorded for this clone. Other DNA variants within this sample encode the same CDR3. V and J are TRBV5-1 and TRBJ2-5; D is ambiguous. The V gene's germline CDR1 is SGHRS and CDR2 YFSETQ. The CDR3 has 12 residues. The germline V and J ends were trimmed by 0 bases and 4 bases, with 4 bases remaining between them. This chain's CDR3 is CASSLAGETQYF. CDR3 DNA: TGCGCCAGCAGCTTGGCCGGAGAGACCCAGTACTTC.

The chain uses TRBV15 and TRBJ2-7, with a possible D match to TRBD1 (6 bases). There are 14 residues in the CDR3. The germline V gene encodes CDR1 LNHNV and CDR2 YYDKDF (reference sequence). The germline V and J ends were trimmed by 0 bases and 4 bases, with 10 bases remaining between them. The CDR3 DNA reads TGTGCCACCAGCAGAGATAAACAGGGATACGAGCAGTACTTC. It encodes CATSRDKQGYEQYF. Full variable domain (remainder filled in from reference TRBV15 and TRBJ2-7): DAMVIQNPRYQVTQFGKPVTLSCSQTLNHNVMYWYQQKSSQAPKLLFHYYDKDFNNEADTPDNFQSRRPNTSFCFLDIRSPGLGDTAMYLCATSRDKQGYEQYFGPGTRLTVT.

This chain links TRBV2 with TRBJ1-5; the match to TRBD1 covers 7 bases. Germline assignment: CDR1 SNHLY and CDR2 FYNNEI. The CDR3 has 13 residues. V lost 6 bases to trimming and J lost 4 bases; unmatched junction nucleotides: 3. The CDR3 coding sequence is TGTGCCAGCAGGCAACAGGGGAATCAGCCCCAGCATTTT. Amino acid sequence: CASRQQGNQPQHF.

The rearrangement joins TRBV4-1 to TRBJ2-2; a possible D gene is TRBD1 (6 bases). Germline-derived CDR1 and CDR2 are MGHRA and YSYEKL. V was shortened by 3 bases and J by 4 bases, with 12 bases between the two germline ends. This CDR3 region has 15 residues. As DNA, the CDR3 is TGCGCCAGCAGCCAGGAGGACAGACCCACCGGGGAGCTGTTTTTT. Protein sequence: CASSQEDRPTGELFF.

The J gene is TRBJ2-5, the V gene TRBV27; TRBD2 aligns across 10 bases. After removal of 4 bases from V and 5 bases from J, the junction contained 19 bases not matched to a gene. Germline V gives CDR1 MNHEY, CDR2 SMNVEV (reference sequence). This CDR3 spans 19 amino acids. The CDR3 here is CASSSYRGRIAGGEETQYF. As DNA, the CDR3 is TGTGCCAGCAGTTCTTACAGGGGGAGGATAGCGGGGGGAGAGGAGACCCAGTACTTC.

CDR3 in amino acids: CASVQQGEGTEAFF. CDR3 DNA sequence: TGTGCCAGCGTACAACAGGGCGAGGGCACTGAAGCTTTCTTT. The chain is built from TRBV28 and TRBJ1-1, with a tentative D call TRBD1 (6 bases). There are 14 residues in the CDR3. Germline CDR1 reads MDHEN; CDR2 reads SYDVKM. V lost 8 bases, J lost 4 bases, and 17 bases lay in between.

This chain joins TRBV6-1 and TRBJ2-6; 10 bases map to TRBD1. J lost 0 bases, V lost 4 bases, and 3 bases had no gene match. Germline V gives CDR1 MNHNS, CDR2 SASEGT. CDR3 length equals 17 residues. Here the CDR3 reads CASSVTGGSSGANVLTF. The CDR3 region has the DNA TGTGCCAGCAGTGTGACAGGGGGCAGCTCTGGGGCCAACGTCCTGACTTTC.

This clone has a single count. CDR3 loop: CASSFDRGLTGELFF. Written as DNA, the CDR3 is TGCGCCAGCAGCTTTGACAGGGGGCTCACCGGGGAGCTGTTTTTT. The chain couples TRBV5-1 to TRBJ2-2, with 10 nucleotides matching TRBD1. The CDR3 is 15 amino acids. V shed 2 bases and J 4 bases; nucleotides not matched to a gene: 2. Germline-derived CDR1 and CDR2 are SGHRS and YFSETQ.

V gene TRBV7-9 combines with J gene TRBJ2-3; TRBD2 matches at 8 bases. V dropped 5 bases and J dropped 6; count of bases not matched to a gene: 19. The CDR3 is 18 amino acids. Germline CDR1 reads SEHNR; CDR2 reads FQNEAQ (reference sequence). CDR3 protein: CASSPLIRRGAGGDTQYF. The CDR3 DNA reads TGTGCCAGCAGCCCCCTCATTCGGCGGGGGGCCGGTGGGGATACGCAGTATTTT.

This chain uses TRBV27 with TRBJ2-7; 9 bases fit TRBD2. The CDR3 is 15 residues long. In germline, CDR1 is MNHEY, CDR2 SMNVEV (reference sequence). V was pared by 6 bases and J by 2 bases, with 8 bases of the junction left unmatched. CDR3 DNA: TGTGCCAGCAGGGATCCCAGCGGGGGGCCCTACGAGCAGTACTTC. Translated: CASRDPSGGPYEQYF.

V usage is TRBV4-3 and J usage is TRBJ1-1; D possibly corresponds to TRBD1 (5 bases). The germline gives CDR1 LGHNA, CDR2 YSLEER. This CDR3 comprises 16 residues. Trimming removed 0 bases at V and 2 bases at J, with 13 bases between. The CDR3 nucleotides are TGCGCCAGCAGCCAAGATTGGCAGGGTAGTAACACTGAAGCTTTCTTT. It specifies CASSQDWQGSNTEAFF.

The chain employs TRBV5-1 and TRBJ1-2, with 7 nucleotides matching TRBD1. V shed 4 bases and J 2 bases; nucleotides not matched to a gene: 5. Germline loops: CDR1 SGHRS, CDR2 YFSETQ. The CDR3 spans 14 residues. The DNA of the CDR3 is TGCGCCAGCAGCCTTACAGGGGAGAACTATGGCTACACCTTC. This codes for CASSLTGENYGYTF.

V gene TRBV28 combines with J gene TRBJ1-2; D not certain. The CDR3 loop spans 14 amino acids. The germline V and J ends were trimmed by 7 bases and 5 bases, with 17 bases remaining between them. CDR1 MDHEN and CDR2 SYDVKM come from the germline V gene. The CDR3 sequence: CASKVFREFYGYTF. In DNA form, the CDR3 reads TGTGCCAGCAAGGTTTTTCGGGAATTTTATGGCTACACCTTC.

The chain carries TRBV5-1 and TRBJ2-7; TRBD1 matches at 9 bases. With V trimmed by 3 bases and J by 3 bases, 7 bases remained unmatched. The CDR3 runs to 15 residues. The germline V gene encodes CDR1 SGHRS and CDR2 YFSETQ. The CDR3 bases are TGCGCCAGCAGCTCCCAGGGGACAGGGAACTACGAGCAGTACTTC. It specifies CASSSQGTGNYEQYF.

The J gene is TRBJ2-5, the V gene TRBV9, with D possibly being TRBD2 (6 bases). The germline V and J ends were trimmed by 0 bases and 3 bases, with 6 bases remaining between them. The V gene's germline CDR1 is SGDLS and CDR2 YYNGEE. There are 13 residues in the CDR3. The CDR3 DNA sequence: TGTGCCAGCAGCGTAGGGAGGGAAGAGACCCAGTACTTC. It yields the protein CASSVGREETQYF.

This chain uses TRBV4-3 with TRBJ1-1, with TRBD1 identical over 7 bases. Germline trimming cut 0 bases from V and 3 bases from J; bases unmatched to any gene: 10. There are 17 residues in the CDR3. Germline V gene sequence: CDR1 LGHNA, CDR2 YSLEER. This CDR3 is CASSQDTSTGVDTEAFF. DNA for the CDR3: TGCGCCAGCAGCCAAGATACCAGCACAGGGGTTGACACTGAAGCTTTCTTT.

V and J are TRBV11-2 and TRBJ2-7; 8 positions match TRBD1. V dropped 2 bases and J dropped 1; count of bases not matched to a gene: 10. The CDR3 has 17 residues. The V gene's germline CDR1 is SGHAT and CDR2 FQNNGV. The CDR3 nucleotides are TGTGCCAGCAGCTTAACCCTCGGACAGGGACGATCCTACGAGCAGTACTTC. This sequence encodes CASSLTLGQGRSYEQYF.

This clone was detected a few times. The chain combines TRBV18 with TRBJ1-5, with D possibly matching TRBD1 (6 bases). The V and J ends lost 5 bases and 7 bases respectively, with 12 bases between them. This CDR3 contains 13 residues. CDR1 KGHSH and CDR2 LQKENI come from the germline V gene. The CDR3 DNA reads TGTGCCAGCTCAGGGGGCGAGGGACAGCCCCAGCATTTT. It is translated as CASSGGEGQPQHF.